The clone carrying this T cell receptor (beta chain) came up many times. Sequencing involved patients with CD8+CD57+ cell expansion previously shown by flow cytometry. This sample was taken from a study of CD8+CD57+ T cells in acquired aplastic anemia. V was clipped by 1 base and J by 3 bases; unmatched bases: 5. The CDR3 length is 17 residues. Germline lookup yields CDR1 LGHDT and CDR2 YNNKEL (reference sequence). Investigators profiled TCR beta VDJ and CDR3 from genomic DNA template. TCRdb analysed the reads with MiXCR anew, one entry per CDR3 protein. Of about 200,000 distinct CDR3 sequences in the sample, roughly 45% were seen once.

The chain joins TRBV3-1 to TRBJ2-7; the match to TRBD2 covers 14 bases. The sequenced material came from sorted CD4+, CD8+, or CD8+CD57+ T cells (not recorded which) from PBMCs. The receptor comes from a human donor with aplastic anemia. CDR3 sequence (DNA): TGTGCCAGCAGCCAAGCTAGGGGACTAGCGGGGGACTACGAGCAGTACTTC. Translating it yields CASSQARGLAGDYEQYF.